Shown below are 11 T cell receptor beta chains from a single sample sequenced in a study. TCRdb re-analysed the 5' RACE reads in MiXCR, keeping a single row per CDR3 protein. The table includes approximately 40,000 distinct CDR3 sequences, approximately 31% detected once. The specimen sequenced was tumor-infiltrating memory CD4+ T cells sorted from the breast tumor. The subset: memory CD4+ T cells, CD4+CD45RO+CD25-. The receptors here all came from a female donor with breast cancer.

The rearrangement joins TRBV20-1 to TRBJ2-7; maybe TRBD2 (6 bases). The V end was cut by 8 bases, the J end by 2 bases, with 25 bases between. This CDR3 contains 16 residues. Germline-derived CDR1 and CDR2 are DFQATT and SNEGSKA (reference sequence). CDR3 amino acids: CSSYDLRLAPTYEQYF. CDR3 coding DNA: TGCAGTTCATACGACTTGAGGCTAGCGCCAACCTACGAGCAGTACTTC.

This clonotype has at least ten counts. This chain joins TRBV6-5 and TRBJ1-1; D is unclear. V dropped 6 bases and J dropped 4 bases, with 9 bases sitting between them. From germline, CDR1 is MNHEY and CDR2 SVGAGI. The CDR3 runs 12 residues. CDR3 residues: CASSPGSTEAFF. CDR3 in DNA: TGTGCCAGCAGCCCGGGGAGCACTGAAGCTTTCTTT.

The V call is TRBV10-3, the J call TRBJ2-3, with 10 nucleotides matching TRBD2. CDR3 length: 15 amino acids. Per the germline V gene, CDR1 is ENHRY and CDR2 is SYGVKD. Trimming removed 5 bases from V and 4 bases from J; junction bases left unmatched: 6. The CDR3 is CAISLAGDSADTQYF. In DNA form, the CDR3 reads TGTGCCATCAGTCTAGCGGGAGATAGCGCAGATACGCAGTATTTT.

The CDR3, as DNA: TGTGCCAGCAGCTCCTGGACTAGCGGAACCAACAATGAGCAGTTCTTC. As protein: CASSSWTSGTNNEQFF. The genes are TRBV7-6 and TRBJ2-1, with 10 bases aligning to TRBD2. V shed 4 bases, J shed 5 bases, and the junction held 8 bases outside the gene matches. The CDR3 has 16 residues. Germline V gives CDR1 SGHVS, CDR2 FNYEAQ.

The V call is TRBV20-1, the J call TRBJ1-5; tentatively, D is TRBD1 (5 bases). Germline values: CDR1 DFQATT, CDR2 SNEGSKA (reference sequence). CDR3 size: 13 residues. Written as DNA, the CDR3 is TGCGGGGAAGGGGTGAGGGAGAGTCAGCCCCAGCATTTT. It encodes CGEGVRESQPQHF.

This clonotype was picked up a small number of times. The rearrangement joins TRBV5-1 to TRBJ1-1; no firm D call. CDR3 length: 13 residues. Germline CDR1 SGHRS, CDR2 YFSETQ. Trimming took 5 bases from V and 1 from J, leaving 9 bases between them. CDR3 coding DNA: TGCGCCAGCAGAAACAGCCCGAACACTGAAGCTTTCTTT. Encoded protein: CASRNSPNTEAFF.

This clonotype has a handful of counts. The chain combines TRBV11-2 with TRBJ1-1; possibly TRBD1 for D (6 bases). Trimming took 5 bases from V and 6 from J, leaving 19 bases between them. CDR3 size: 15 residues. Germline CDR1 is SGHAT and CDR2 is FQNNGV. The CDR3 loop reads CASSARRGGFAEAFF. The CDR3 DNA sequence: TGTGCCAGCAGCGCTCGAAGGGGGGGGTTCGCTGAAGCTTTCTTT.

This chain links TRBV2 with TRBJ2-1; TRBD2 matches at 10 bases. Germline V gene sequence: CDR1 SNHLY, CDR2 FYNNEI. The V and J ends lost 8 bases and 9 bases, in that order; junction bases with no gene match: 7. The CDR3 consists of 13 residues. The CDR3 DNA reads TGTGCCAGCCTCCTAGCGGGAGCTGGTGAGCAGTTCTTC. Translating it yields CASLLAGAGEQFF.

Points on this clonotype: The germline gene is not matched at one end of the junction; a read error may be the cause. The rearrangement links TRBV9 to TRBJ1-3, with D maybe TRBD1 (6 bases). CDR1 and CDR2 (germline): SGDLS, YYNGEE. The CDR3 totals 17 residues. The CDR3 loop reads CASSAEYVQGTGDTICF. CDR3 DNA: TGTGCCAGCAGCGCGGAATACGTACAGGGAACTGGGGACACCATATGTTTT.

Worth noting for this clonotype: This sequence may be a read error, since a much larger clone differs from it by one base. The chain's CDR3 is CASSVAYRGSYSEQFF. The CDR3 bases are TGTGCCAGCAGCGTAGCTTATCGGGGCTCCTACAGTGAGCAGTTCTTC. This chain links TRBV9 with TRBJ2-1; possibly TRBD1 or TRBD2 for D (5 bases each). Germline loops: CDR1 SGDLS, CDR2 YYNGEE. The CDR3 runs 16 residues.

This clonotype was seen a few times. The genes are TRBV5-1 and TRBJ2-3; D may be TRBD2 (6 bases). The CDR3 contains 14 residues. Trimming took 4 bases from V and 3 from J, leaving 12 bases between them. CDR1 is SGHRS, CDR2 YFSETQ, per germline. CDR3 coding DNA: TGCGCCAGCAGCCTCCCGGCGGGGACAGATACGCAGTATTTT. Amino acid sequence: CASSLPAGTDTQYF.